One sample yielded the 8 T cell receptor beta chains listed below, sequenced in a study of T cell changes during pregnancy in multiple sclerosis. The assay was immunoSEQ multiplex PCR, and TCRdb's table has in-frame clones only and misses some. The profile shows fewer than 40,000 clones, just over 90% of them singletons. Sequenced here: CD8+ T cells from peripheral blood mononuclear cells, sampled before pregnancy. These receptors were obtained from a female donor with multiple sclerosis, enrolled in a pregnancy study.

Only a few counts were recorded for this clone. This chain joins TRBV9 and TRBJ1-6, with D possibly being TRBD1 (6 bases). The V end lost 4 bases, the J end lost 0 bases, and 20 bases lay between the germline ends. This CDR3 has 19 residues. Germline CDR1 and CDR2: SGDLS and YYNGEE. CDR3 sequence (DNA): TGTGCCAGCAGCCCAGGGGCCAATCCGGGGGGCTCCTATAATTCACCCCTCCACTTT. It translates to CASSPGANPGGSYNSPLHF.

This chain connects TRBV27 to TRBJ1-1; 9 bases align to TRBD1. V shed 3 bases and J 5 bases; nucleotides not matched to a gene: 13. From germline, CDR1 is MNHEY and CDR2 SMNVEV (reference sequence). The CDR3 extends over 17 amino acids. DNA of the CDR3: TGTGCCAGCAGTTTGGGGATAACCGGGACAGGGAGGACTGAAGCTTTCTTT. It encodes CASSLGITGTGRTEAFF.

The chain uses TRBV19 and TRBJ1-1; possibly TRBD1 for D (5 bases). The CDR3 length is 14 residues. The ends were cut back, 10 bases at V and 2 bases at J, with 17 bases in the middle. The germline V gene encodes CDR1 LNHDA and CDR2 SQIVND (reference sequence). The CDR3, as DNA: TGTGCCATCAAGGGTGGGGCGTATAACACTGAAGCTTTCTTT. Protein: CAIKGGAYNTEAFF.

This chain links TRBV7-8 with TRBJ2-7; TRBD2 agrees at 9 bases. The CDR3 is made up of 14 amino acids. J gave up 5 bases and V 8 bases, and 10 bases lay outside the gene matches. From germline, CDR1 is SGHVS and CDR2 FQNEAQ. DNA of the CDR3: TGTGCCAGCGACACCATAGCGGGAGACGACGAGCAGTACTTC. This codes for CASDTIAGDDEQYF.

Written as DNA, the CDR3 is TGTGCCAGCAGTGAGTCACCGGAGACAGGAGCTAATCAGCCCCAGCATTTT. Residues: CASSESPETGANQPQHF. This chain joins TRBV6-1 and TRBJ1-5, with D perhaps TRBD1 (6 bases). Germline V gene lookup returns CDR1 MNHNS and CDR2 SASEGT. Trimming removed 3 bases at V and 4 bases at J, with 19 bases between. The length of the CDR3 is 17 residues.

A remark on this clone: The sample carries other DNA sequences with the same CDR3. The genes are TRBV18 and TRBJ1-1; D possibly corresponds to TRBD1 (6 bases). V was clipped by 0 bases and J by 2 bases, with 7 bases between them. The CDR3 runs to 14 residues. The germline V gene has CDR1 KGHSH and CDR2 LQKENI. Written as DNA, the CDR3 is TGTGCCAGCTCACCACCGACAGGAAACACTGAAGCTTTCTTT. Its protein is CASSPPTGNTEAFF.

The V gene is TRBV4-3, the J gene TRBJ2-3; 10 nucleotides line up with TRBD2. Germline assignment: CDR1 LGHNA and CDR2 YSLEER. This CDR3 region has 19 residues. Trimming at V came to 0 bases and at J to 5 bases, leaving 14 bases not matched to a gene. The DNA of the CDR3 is TGCGCCAGCAGCCAAGAGATAGACTTGCAGCGGGGGGGCCGAGATACGCAGTATTTT. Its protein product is CASSQEIDLQRGGRDTQYF.

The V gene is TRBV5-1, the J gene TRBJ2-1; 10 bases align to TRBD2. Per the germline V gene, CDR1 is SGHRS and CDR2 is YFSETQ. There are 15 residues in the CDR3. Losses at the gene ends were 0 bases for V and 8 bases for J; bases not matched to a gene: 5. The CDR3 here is CASSLVLAGVHEQFF. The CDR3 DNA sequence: TGCGCCAGCAGCTTGGTTCTAGCGGGAGTACATGAGCAGTTCTTC.